This TCR beta chain was recorded in a study of blood T cell repertoires in COVID-19. Across the whole study: Samples came from the United States, Italy and Spain, spanning acute and convalescent COVID-19. Nucleic acid was either cDNA or gDNA, and it came from T cells, B-cell-depleted T cells, or PBMCs.

V shed 4 bases and J 1 base; nucleotides not matched to a gene: 1. CDR1 is MNHNY and CDR2 is SVGAGI in the germline V gene (reference sequence). The CDR3 is 15 amino acids. Original processing notes: Researchers report that nucleated cell counts were estimated from reference gene primer amplification. Repertoires were generated with immunoSEQ multiplex PCR, while TCRdb's copy carries only in-frame clones and drops some. The DNA was the basis for D and trimming; V, J and clone size are from that table. The sample yields 150,000 to 200,000 clones, around 84% seen once. The sequencing sample was made of peripheral blood. The J gene is TRBJ2-2, the V gene TRBV6-6, with 9 bases fitting TRBD2. This clonotype was obtained from a human donor with acute or convalescent COVID-19. The donor label of this sample is uncertain. The CDR3 sequence: CASSLAGENTGELFF. In DNA form, the CDR3 reads TGTGCCAGCAGTTTAGCGGGGGAGAACACCGGGGAGCTGTTTTTT.